The 7 T cell receptor beta chains in this list originate from one sample, sequenced in a study of shared clonotypes between healthy human individuals (dated by TCRdb to about 2020). Preparation of the library involved the immunoSEQ multiplex PCR assay. TCRdb took this table from immuneACCESS and kept in-frame rearrangements with V and J called. Such tables lack part of the clones; where checked against another copy, unresolved V genes explain under half of the gap, and the rest is unexplained. Across this sample there are approximately 460,000 clones, with over 60% seen only once. Jointly, the top ten make up 9.5% to 15% of the sample. Sequenced input: PBMCs. All receptors derive from a middle-aged woman in good health. Some clones in this sample may be carry-over from other donors' samples.

The chain is built from TRBV7-2 and TRBJ2-2, with D possibly called TRBD1 or TRBD2 (7 bases each). The CDR3 spans 17 residues. Trimming pared 5 bases from V and 1 base from J, leaving 17 bases between. Germline lookup yields CDR1 SGHTA and CDR2 FQGNSA. The CDR3 region is CASSPETGRGNTGELFF. The CDR3 nucleotides are TGTGCCAGCAGCCCAGAGACAGGGAGGGGGAACACCGGGGAGCTGTTTTTT.

The chain couples TRBV7-9 to TRBJ2-7; TRBD1 agrees at 7 bases. CDR3 length equals 13 residues. Germline V gene lookup returns CDR1 SEHNR and CDR2 FQNEAQ (reference sequence). V lost 5 bases to trimming and J lost 6 bases; unmatched junction nucleotides: 7. The CDR3: CASSLTGSGEQYF. As DNA, the CDR3 is TGTGCCAGCAGCCTGACAGGGAGCGGCGAGCAGTACTTC.

This chain connects TRBV30 to TRBJ1-1; D uncertain. V lost 2 bases to trimming and J lost 4 bases, with 14 bases between them. The CDR3 is 14 amino acids. The germline CDR1 and CDR2 sequences are GTSNPN and SVGIG (reference sequence). CDR3 protein: CAWSLAGLTTEAFF. The CDR3 DNA sequence: TGTGCCTGGAGTCTTGCAGGCTTGACCACTGAAGCTTTCTTT.

The chain's CDR3 is CAIRARQLEKLFF. The CDR3, as DNA: TGTGCCATCAGGGCGCGACAGCTAGAAAAACTGTTTTTT. The chain carries TRBV10-3 and TRBJ1-4; tentatively, D is TRBD1 (5 bases). CDR1 is ENHRY and CDR2 is SYGVKD in the germline V gene. The CDR3 covers 13 residues. Trimming pared 6 bases from V and 8 bases from J, leaving 13 bases between.

The V gene is TRBV28, the J gene TRBJ2-1, with TRBD2 matching 9 bases. The CDR3 is 16 amino acids. V shed 0 bases, J shed 8 bases, and the junction held 8 bases outside the gene matches. Per germline, CDR1 MDHEN and CDR2 SYDVKM. The CDR3 DNA reads TGTGCCAGCAGTTTATGGGCCCTATGGACTAGCGATGAGCAGTTCTTC. Protein product: CASSLWALWTSDEQFF.

This clone occurred many times. V usage is TRBV11-2 and J usage is TRBJ1-2; 7 nucleotides agree with TRBD1. This CDR3 comprises 16 residues. With 4 bases clipped from V and 4 bases from J, the junction kept 12 bases outside the gene matches. Germline CDR1 and CDR2: SGHAT and FQNNGV. In nucleotides, the CDR3 is TGTGCCAGCAGCTCATCCGGGACAGCGGCCAGCTATGGCTACACCTTC. The encoded protein is CASSSSGTAASYGYTF.

The rearrangement uses TRBV30 and TRBJ2-5; D unresolved. The V end lost 4 bases, the J end lost 1 base, and 10 bases lay between the germline ends. The CDR3 contains 13 residues. Germline V CDR1 and CDR2: GTSNPN, SVGIG (reference sequence). The CDR3 protein is CAWNVNLQETQYF. The DNA of the CDR3 is TGTGCCTGGAATGTAAACCTCCAAGAGACCCAGTACTTC. Filled out from reference TRBV30 and TRBJ2-5, the complete variable domain reads SQTIHQWPATLVQPVGSPLSLECTVEGTSNPNLYWYRQAAGRGLQLLFYSVGIGQISSEVPQNLSASRPQDRQFILSSKKLLLSDSGFYLCAWNVNLQETQYFGPGTRLLVL.